Each of the 6 T cell receptor beta chains below was sequenced from the same sample in a study of T-cell reconstitution after alpha-beta-depleted transplantation in children. Unique molecular identifiers were incorporated into the prepared TCRbeta library. TCRdb reanalysed the PCR reads using MiXCR and keeps one entry per CDR3 protein. Found here are 200,000 to 250,000 distinct CDR3 sequences, about 11% of them singletons; the top ten hold roughly 2.6%. The sample was PBMCs from the stem cell graft donor, taken from the stem cell graft. These receptors were taken from a human donor who donated a stem cell graft to a child with acute lymphoblastic leukemia.

CDR3 sequence: CASLSRAGGTDTQYF. CDR3 sequence (DNA): TGTGCCAGCCTCAGTCGAGCGGGAGGAACAGATACGCAGTATTTT. The chain combines TRBV6-1 with TRBJ2-3, with 9 bases matching TRBD2. In germline, CDR1 is MNHNS, CDR2 SASEGT. V was clipped by 8 bases and J by 3 bases; unmatched bases: 9. The CDR3 runs to 15 residues.

This clonotype occurred many times. The CDR3 DNA reads TGTGCCAGCAGCCAAACATCCTCAGATACGCAGTATTTT. Amino acids: CASSQTSSDTQYF. The rearrangement uses TRBV7-9 and TRBJ2-3; no reliable D call. The CDR3 spans 13 residues. Trimming stripped 5 bases from V and 4 bases from J, with 10 bases between. Germline V gene data show CDR1 as SEHNR and CDR2 as FQNEAQ (reference sequence). Full variable domain (missing parts from reference TRBV7-9 and TRBJ2-3): DTGVSQNPRHKITKRGQNVTFRCDPISEHNRLYWYRQTLGQGPEFLTYFQNEAQLEKSRLLSDRFSAERPKGSFSTLEIQRTEQGDSAMYLCASSQTSSDTQYFGPGTRLTVL.

This clonotype has ten or more counts. V usage is TRBV7-2 and J usage is TRBJ2-1, with a weak D call TRBD2 (5 bases). CDR3 length: 17 amino acids. V was trimmed by 1 base and J by 0 bases, leaving 13 bases between them. The V gene's germline CDR1 is SGHTA and CDR2 FQGNSA. The DNA for the CDR3 is TGTGCCAGCAGCTTAGGACTCGTAGGGAGCTCCTACAATGAGCAGTTCTTC. It translates to CASSLGLVGSSYNEQFF. Filled out from reference TRBV7-2 and TRBJ2-1, the complete variable domain reads GAGVSQSPSNKVTEKGKDVELRCDPISGHTALYWYRQSLGQGLEFLIYFQGNSAPDKSGLPSDRFSAERTGGSVSTLTIQRTQQEDSAVYLCASSLGLVGSSYNEQFFGPGTRLTVL.

This clonotype has a count of ten or more. The chain uses TRBV9 and TRBJ2-3, with TRBD1 as a possible D gene (5 bases). The CDR3 contains 13 residues. Trimming pared 0 bases from V and 6 bases from J, leaving 8 bases between. Germline assignment: CDR1 SGDLS and CDR2 YYNGEE. CDR3 bases: TGTGCCAGCAGCGTAGAGGGGTTGGATACGCAGTATTTT. The encoded protein is CASSVEGLDTQYF.

The chain employs TRBV20-1 and TRBJ1-5; 9 bases map to TRBD1. V lost 0 bases, J lost 0 bases, and 9 bases stayed unmatched. This CDR3 comprises 18 residues. Germline V CDR1 and CDR2: DFQATT, SNEGSKA (reference sequence). Here the CDR3 reads CSARDQGQGFYSNQPQHF. CDR3 DNA: TGCAGTGCTAGAGATCAGGGACAGGGATTTTATAGCAATCAGCCCCAGCATTTT.

This clonotype was counted ten times or more. The chain employs TRBV7-9 and TRBJ2-1; D unclear. V lost 1 base to trimming and J lost 2 bases, with 15 bases between them. Germline lookup yields CDR1 SEHNR and CDR2 FQNEAQ (reference sequence). This CDR3 has 17 residues. The CDR3 region is CASSLVGRVYTYNEQFF. The CDR3 bases are TGTGCCAGCAGCTTAGTTGGTCGAGTCTATACCTACAATGAGCAGTTCTTC. Using reference TRBV7-9 and TRBJ2-1 for the parts outside the CDR3, the full variable domain is DTGVSQNPRHKITKRGQNVTFRCDPISEHNRLYWYRQTLGQGPEFLTYFQNEAQLEKSRLLSDRFSAERPKGSFSTLEIQRTEQGDSAMYLCASSLVGRVYTYNEQFFGPGTRLTVL.